Each of the 29 T cell receptor beta chains below was sequenced from the same sample in a study of molecular identifiers for immune sequencing clone quantification. TCRdb itself ran the PCR reads through MiXCR, one entry per CDR3 protein. The sample shows a few hundred thousand distinct CDR3 sequences, 20% to 25% of them seen only once. Sequencing used naive CD8+ T cells from blood, with Jurkat cell RNA spiked in. Subset reported: FACS-sorted CD8+CD4-CCR7+CD45RA+ naive T cells. These receptors all come from a human donor in good health. Some libraries in this study had Jurkat cell RNA spiked in.

This clonotype was seen a few times. The rearrangement uses TRBV19 and TRBJ2-2; D might be TRBD2 (6 bases). CDR1 LNHDA and CDR2 SQIVND come from the germline V gene (reference sequence). The CDR3 totals 14 residues. The V and J ends lost 3 bases and 3 bases respectively, with 8 bases between them. The DNA for the CDR3 is TGTGCCAGTAGTATGGGACTCTACACCGGGGAGCTGTTTTTT. It encodes CASSMGLYTGELFF.

The chain couples TRBV7-2 to TRBJ2-1; 12 nucleotides align to TRBD2. The V segment lost 9 bases and the J segment 6 bases; nucleotides outside the gene matches: 12. CDR3 length equals 16 residues. Germline assignment: CDR1 SGHTA and CDR2 FQGNSA. This chain's CDR3 is CASTRLAGAYINEQFF. CDR3 nucleotides: TGTGCCAGTACCAGACTAGCGGGGGCCTATATCAATGAGCAGTTCTTC.

This clonotype has a count of ten or more. This chain uses TRBV3-1 with TRBJ1-1; unclear D gene. Between the trimmed V and J ends, which lost 1 base and 1 base, there was a span of 10 bases. The CDR3 has 15 residues. The germline V gene encodes CDR1 LGHDT and CDR2 YNNKEL (reference sequence). CDR3 protein: CASSQGGLTNTEAFF. Written as DNA, the CDR3 is TGTGCCAGCAGCCAAGGAGGATTGACGAACACTGAAGCTTTCTTT.

In this sample, this clonotype turned up many times. This chain links TRBV4-3 with TRBJ2-7; 10 bases align to TRBD2. Germline V gives CDR1 LGHNA, CDR2 YSLEER. The junction had 6 bases not matched to a gene; V was cut back by 1 base and J by 3 bases. The CDR3 totals 16 residues. In DNA, the CDR3 is TGCGCCAGCAGCCAAGGTTGGCTAGCGGGGGTCTACGAGCAGTACTTC. As protein: CASSQGWLAGVYEQYF.

The sample holds a few counts of this clonotype. The rearrangement uses TRBV11-2 and TRBJ2-2, with D tentatively TRBD1 or TRBD2 (5 bases each). Germline CDR1 is SGHAT and CDR2 is FQNNGV. The CDR3 length is 14 residues. V lost 5 bases, J lost 6 bases, and 13 bases lay in between. The CDR3 DNA reads TGTGCCAGCAGCGAGGGACCGCCGCCCGGGGAGCTGTTTTTT. Amino acid sequence: CASSEGPPPGELFF.

Many counts were recorded for this clonotype. The CDR3 is CASSPGDGQQETQYF. In nucleotides, the CDR3 is TGTGCCAGCAGCCCGGGGGACGGGCAACAAGAGACCCAGTACTTC. The gene calls are TRBV7-9 and TRBJ2-5, with D maybe TRBD2 (6 bases). Germline CDR1 is SEHNR and CDR2 is FQNEAQ (reference sequence). This CDR3 is built from 15 residues. Trimming took off 5 bases at V and 2 bases at J, with 15 bases between the two ends.

CDR3 sequence: CSARDEKEGELFF. As DNA, the CDR3 is TGCAGTGCTAGAGATGAGAAAGAGGGGGAGCTGTTTTTT. The chain recombines TRBV20-1 with TRBJ2-2; D call uncertain. This CDR3 has 13 residues. The germline V and J ends were trimmed by 0 bases and 8 bases, with 10 bases remaining between them. CDR1 and CDR2 (germline): DFQATT, SNEGSKA (reference sequence).

In its sample, this clonotype was seen many times. V and J are TRBV29-1 and TRBJ2-7, with 7 bases lining up with TRBD1. V shed 4 bases and J 3 bases; nucleotides not matched to a gene: 9. CDR1 SQVTM and CDR2 ANQGSEA come from the germline V gene. The CDR3 consists of 14 residues. CDR3 sequence reads: CSVAIRDSLYEQYF. CDR3 coding DNA: TGCAGCGTTGCGATCCGGGACAGCCTCTACGAGCAGTACTTC.

This clonotype was observed a handful of times. The chain is built from TRBV29-1 and TRBJ1-1; D unresolved. The CDR3 covers 14 residues. Germline V gives CDR1 SQVTM, CDR2 ANQGSEA. Trimming took off 2 bases at V and 1 base at J, with 11 bases between the two ends. The CDR3 is CSVEIGRENTEAFF. CDR3 DNA sequence: TGCAGCGTTGAAATCGGACGGGAGAACACTGAAGCTTTCTTT.

Points on this clonotype: A much larger clone is a single base away; this may be a read error. It is likely a read error, because the conserved phenylalanine at the end of the CDR3 is missing. This rearrangement joins TRBV12-3 or TRBV12-4 to TRBJ1-5; a weak D match, TRBD1 (6 bases). Trimming took 6 bases from V and 4 from J, leaving 16 bases between them. The CDR3 sequence is 15 residues long. The CDR3 nucleotides read TGTGCCAGCAGCCCGGGACATATAGGAAATCAGCCCCAGCATTTA. Its translation is CASSPGHIGNQPQHL.

In this sample, this clonotype turned up many times. The chain couples TRBV25-1 to TRBJ2-3; D not resolved. The ends were cut back, 2 bases at V and 3 bases at J, with 9 bases in the middle. The CDR3 length is 14 residues. The germline V gene has CDR1 MGHDK and CDR2 SYGVNS. Here the CDR3 reads CASSERGLTDTQYF. The CDR3, as DNA: TGTGCCAGCAGTGAAAGAGGCTTGACAGATACGCAGTATTTT. The entire variable domain, with the rest obtained from reference TRBV25-1 and TRBJ2-3, is as follows: EADIYQTPRYLVIGTGKKITLECSQTMGHDKMYWYQQDPGMELHLIHYSYGVNSTEKGDLSSESTVSRIRTEHFPLTLESARPSHTSQYLCASSERGLTDTQYFGPGTRLTVL.

The rearrangement uses TRBV7-9 and TRBJ2-5; D possibly uses TRBD1 or TRBD2 (5 bases each). Trimming pared 8 bases from V and 6 bases from J, leaving 10 bases between. Germline loops: CDR1 SEHNR, CDR2 FQNEAQ (reference sequence). CDR3 length equals 11 residues. The CDR3 nucleotides read TGTGCCAGCGGCAGGGAGCAGACCCAGTACTTC. Translating gives CASGREQTQYF.

This clonotype was detected a few times. This chain uses TRBV19 with TRBJ2-3; 12 nucleotides match TRBD2. The germline CDR1 and CDR2 sequences are LNHDA and SQIVND (reference sequence). The CDR3 covers 19 residues. The V gene end was trimmed by 2 bases and the J gene end by 4 bases; junction bases not matched to a gene: 13. Here the CDR3 reads CASSIWLSTSGSIADTQYF. The CDR3 DNA sequence: TGTGCCAGTAGTATATGGTTGTCGACTAGCGGGAGTATTGCAGATACGCAGTATTTT.

Details on this clonotype: This may be a read error, as it is one base from a much larger clone. V and J are TRBV4-2 and TRBJ2-5; D call uncertain. The germline V gene encodes CDR1 LGHNA and CDR2 YNFKEQ. The CDR3 sequence is 14 residues long. V shed 5 bases and J shed 5 bases, with 15 bases lying between them. In DNA form, the CDR3 reads TGTGCCAGCAGCACCCAGGAAGTCCCCGAGACCCAGTACTTC. Residues: CASSTQEVPETQYF.

Details on this clonotype: This may come from a read error, since a much larger clone is one base off. The rearrangement joins TRBV11-2 to TRBJ1-5; 7 nucleotides match TRBD1. This CDR3 region has 17 residues. Germline loops: CDR1 SGHAT, CDR2 FQNNGV. V shed 2 bases and J 6 bases; nucleotides not matched to a gene: 13. The CDR3 bases are TGTGCCAGCAGCTTAACTACGATTCACAGGGGCGGTCAGCCCCAGCATTTT. Protein: CASSLTTIHRGGQPQHF.

This clonotype has more than one count but fewer than ten. The chain carries TRBV5-6 and TRBJ1-1; unclear D gene. Germline loops: CDR1 SGHDT, CDR2 YYEEEE. Trimming cost V 2 bases and J 0 bases, with 14 bases left between them. This CDR3 comprises 16 residues. The DNA for the CDR3 is TGTGCCAGCAGCTTTTGGGGAGGTCTCATGAACACTGAAGCTTTCTTT. Translating gives CASSFWGGLMNTEAFF. The variable domain in full, with the rest retrieved from reference TRBV5-6 and TRBJ1-1, is DAGVTQSPTHLIKTRGQQVTLRCSPKSGHDTVSWYQQALGQGPQFIFQYYEEEERQRGNFPDRFSGHQFPNYSSELNVNALLLGDSALYLCASSFWGGLMNTEAFFGQGTRLTVV.

Concerning this clonotype itself: Given a much more abundant clone one base away, this may be a read error. This chain links TRBV6-6 with TRBJ2-3, with TRBD2 identical over 9 bases. This CDR3 region has 15 residues. Looked up from germline, CDR1 is MNHNY and CDR2 is SVGAGI (reference sequence). The CDR3 is CASGYPQRGDNTQYF. The DNA of the CDR3 is TGTGCCAGCGGTTACCCCCAGCGGGGGGATAATACGCAGTATTTT.

The chain recombines TRBV6-5 with TRBJ1-1, with D maybe TRBD1 (6 bases). CDR3 length equals 12 residues. Germline CDR1 and CDR2: MNHEY and SVGAGI. Trimming shortened V by 6 bases and J by 3 bases, and 8 bases separated the two germline ends. Here the CDR3 reads CASRRTDTEAFF. The CDR3 nucleotides are TGTGCCAGCAGGCGGACAGACACTGAAGCTTTCTTT.

The gene calls are TRBV10-2 and TRBJ2-2; D is perhaps TRBD1 (6 bases). The CDR3 runs 13 residues. Germline CDR1 reads WSHSY; CDR2 reads SAAADI. The V end was cut by 6 bases, the J end by 2 bases, with 7 bases between. CDR3 residues: CASRDRNTGELFF. The CDR3 DNA is TGCGCCAGCAGGGACAGAAACACCGGGGAGCTGTTTTTT.

This clonotype appeared many times. The chain recombines TRBV7-2 with TRBJ1-1, with D uncertain. In germline, CDR1 is SGHTA, CDR2 FQGNSA. V lost 5 bases and J 4 bases, leaving 14 bases between the germline ends. The CDR3 totals 14 residues. CDR3 sequence reads: CASSPPNFGTEAFF. The CDR3 DNA follows: TGTGCCAGCAGCCCCCCTAATTTCGGCACTGAAGCTTTCTTT.

The CDR3 sequence is CASSFSQTMNTEAFF. In DNA, the CDR3 is TGTGCCAGCAGTTTTTCCCAGACCATGAACACTGAAGCTTTCTTT. This chain uses TRBV12-3 or TRBV12-4 with TRBJ1-1; D unclear. The length of the CDR3 is 15 residues. Trimming cost V 3 bases and J 0 bases, with 11 bases left between them.

The chain couples TRBV27 to TRBJ2-7, with TRBD1 as a possible D gene (5 bases). V was clipped by 6 bases and J by 4 bases, with 16 bases between them. This CDR3 is built from 14 residues. CDR1 and CDR2 from the germline V gene are MNHEY and SMNVEV (reference sequence). This CDR3 reads CASRQGPGDYEQYF. The CDR3 DNA is TGTGCCAGCAGGCAGGGCCCCGGTGATTACGAGCAGTACTTC.

This clonotype was found many times. The CDR3 is CASSFVTYYTDTQYF. The CDR3 DNA reads as TGTGCCAGCAGCTTTGTCACCTACTACACAGATACGCAGTATTTT. This chain connects TRBV5-7 to TRBJ2-3; unclear D gene. TRBV5-7 is placed among ORFs of uncertain function. The CDR3 consists of 15 residues. Deletions cut 2 bases from V and 2 bases from J, with 12 bases between.

This clonotype came up many times. The rearrangement joins TRBV4-1 to TRBJ2-3; D perhaps matches TRBD2 (6 bases). Per germline, CDR1 MGHRA and CDR2 YSYEKL. Trimming removed 1 base from V and 5 bases from J, with 13 bases in between. This CDR3 has 15 amino acids. The CDR3 loop is CASSQVQGGGDTQYF. The CDR3 DNA reads TGCGCCAGCAGCCAAGTCCAGGGAGGTGGAGATACGCAGTATTTT.

This clonotype was detected ten times or more. This CDR3 is CASSPRTVTTGELFF. The CDR3 DNA sequence: TGTGCCAGCAGCCCCCGGACGGTAACCACCGGGGAGCTGTTTTTT. The chain links TRBV7-6 to TRBJ2-2, with unresolved D. This CDR3 region has 15 residues. Germline CDR1 is SGHVS and CDR2 is FNYEAQ. V shed 5 bases and J shed 4 bases, with 14 bases lying between them.

The gene calls are TRBV7-7 and TRBJ2-2; maybe TRBD1 (6 bases). CDR1 is SSHAT and CDR2 is FNYEAQ in the germline V gene (reference sequence). This CDR3 spans 16 amino acids. Trimming took off 0 bases at V and 5 bases at J, with 13 bases between the two ends. The DNA of the CDR3 is TGTGCCAGCAGCTTAGCCCCAGGGGATAGAACCGGGGAGCTGTTTTTT. This codes for CASSLAPGDRTGELFF.

The J gene is TRBJ2-1, the V gene TRBV29-1, with TRBD1 matching over 9 bases. CDR3 size: 14 residues. Germline-derived CDR1 and CDR2 are SQVTM and ANQGSEA. The junction had 10 bases not matched to a gene; V was cut back by 4 bases and J by 9 bases. The CDR3 is CSVAGQGIVGEQFF. The CDR3 region has the DNA TGCAGCGTTGCTGGACAGGGGATCGTCGGTGAGCAGTTCTTC.

This chain connects TRBV6-2 or TRBV6-3 to TRBJ2-7, with 8 bases lining up with TRBD1. Germline CDR1 reads MNHEY; CDR2 reads SVGEGT. The CDR3 has 14 amino acids. The V gene end was trimmed by 5 bases and the J gene end by 7 bases; junction bases not matched to a gene: 10. The CDR3 coding sequence is TGTGCCAGCAGTGCAGGACAGGGTTCGGGGGAGCAGTACTTC. Its protein is CASSAGQGSGEQYF.

Worth noting for this clonotype: The junction and the germline gene differ at one end; a read error may be behind it. The V gene is TRBV20-1, the J gene TRBJ2-7; a weak D match, TRBD1 (6 bases). Looked up from germline, CDR1 is DFQATT and CDR2 is SNEGSKA (reference sequence). The CDR3 spans 14 residues. The CDR3 nucleotides read TGCAGTGCTAGAGATGGGGGCTGGACCTCCGAGCAGCACTTC. It yields the protein CSARDGGWTSEQHF.